What follows is one T cell receptor beta chain and its context. With V trimmed by 2 bases and J by 7 bases, 9 bases remained unmatched. Germline CDR1 and CDR2: SEHNR and FQNEAQ (reference sequence). The CDR3 has 16 residues. This specimen belongs to a study of CD8+ T cells in alopecia areata. cDNA prepared by RNA extraction and subsequent reverse transcription served as the template for sequencing. Some clones are missing from TCRdb's copy, which holds only in-frame ones; the method was immunoSEQ multiplex PCR. The sample has about 150,000 clones, more than 75% seen once. The J gene is TRBJ2-1, the V gene TRBV7-9; 9 positions agree with TRBD2. The source was CD8+ T cells sorted from blood, collected at week 0. The clonotype comes from a human donor with alopecia areata. In nucleotides, the CDR3 is TGTGCCAGCAGCTTATTGGCGGGAGGGCCGGAGAATGAGCAGTTCTTC. It is translated as CASSLLAGGPENEQFF. Supplemented by reference TRBV7-9 and TRBJ2-1, the full variable domain reads DTGVSQNPRHKITKRGQNVTFRCDPISEHNRLYWYRQTLGQGPEFLTYFQNEAQLEKSRLLSDRFSAERPKGSFSTLEIQRTEQGDSAMYLCASSLLAGGPENEQFFGPGTRLTVL.